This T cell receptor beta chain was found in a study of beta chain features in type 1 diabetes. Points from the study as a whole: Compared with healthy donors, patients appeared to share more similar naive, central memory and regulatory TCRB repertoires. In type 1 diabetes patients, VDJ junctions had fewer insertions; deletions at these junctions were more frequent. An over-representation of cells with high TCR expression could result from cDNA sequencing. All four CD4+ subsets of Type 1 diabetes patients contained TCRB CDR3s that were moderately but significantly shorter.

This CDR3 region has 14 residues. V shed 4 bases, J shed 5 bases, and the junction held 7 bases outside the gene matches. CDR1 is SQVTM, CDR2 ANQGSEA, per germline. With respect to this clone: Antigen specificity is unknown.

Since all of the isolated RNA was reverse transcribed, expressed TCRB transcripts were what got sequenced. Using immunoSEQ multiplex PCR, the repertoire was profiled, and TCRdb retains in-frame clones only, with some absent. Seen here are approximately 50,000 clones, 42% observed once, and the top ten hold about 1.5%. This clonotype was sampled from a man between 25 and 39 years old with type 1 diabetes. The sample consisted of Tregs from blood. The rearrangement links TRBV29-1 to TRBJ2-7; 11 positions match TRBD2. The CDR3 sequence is CSVALAGGSNEQYF. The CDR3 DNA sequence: TGCAGCGTTGCGCTAGCGGGAGGAAGTAACGAGCAGTACTTC.